The clone carrying this T cell receptor beta chain was detected only a few times. Its antigen remains unknown. The sample comes from a study of T-cell reconstitution after alpha-beta-depleted transplantation in children. Trimming cost V 5 bases and J 6 bases, with 6 bases left between them. Germline-derived CDR1 and CDR2 are KGHDR and SFDVKD. The length of the CDR3 is 12 residues. Preparation of the TCRbeta library involved a method that used unique molecular identifiers. TCRdb itself ran the PCR reads through MiXCR, one entry per CDR3 protein. The data hold about a million distinct CDR3 sequences, with about 29% observed a single time. Overall study results and limits: Newly generated T cells supplied most T-cell counts and diversity one year post-transplant. After transplant, high TCRbeta diversity at day 60 in some patients arose from surviving recipient T cells and thymic progenitors. It was reported that alpha-beta T cells came from several hundred expanded graft clones (about two months after transplant).

This specimen consisted of PBMCs, mostly from graft donor cells, obtained 360 days after TCRalphabeta/CD19-depleted stem cell transplant. The chain links TRBV24-1 to TRBJ2-2; D is unresolved. The receptor was isolated from a boy under three years old who had a stem cell transplant for SCID, so the T cells may come from the graft donor. In nucleotides, the CDR3 is TGTGCCACCAGTGCTCGGCCCGGGGAGCTGTTTTTT. It specifies CATSARPGELFF.